These T cell receptor beta chains were read from a single sample in a study of a mutant IDH1 vaccine in newly diagnosed glioma. Sequencing used immunoSEQ multiplex PCR; TCRdb keeps in-frame clones, though not all of them. The data show 30,000 to 35,000 clones, with around 80% seen just once and 9% to 10% held by the top ten. Source: peripheral blood mononuclear cells (PBMCs), taken from a glioma patient treated with radiotherapy, temozolomide or both. These receptors all come from a man aged 45-65 years with glioma. Some clones in this sample may be carry-over from other donors' samples. Both conserved end residues are part of each CDR3. A D gene is named only where the DNA matches it firmly. Size is stated for part of the rows, as once, few or many counts, or as a class when the clone is expanded.

-,once,TRBJ1-1,TRBV13,TGTGCCAGCAGCTTAGATCGACCGAGGAACACTGAAGCTTTCTTT,CASSLDRPRNTEAFF
TRBD2,-,TRBJ2-1,TRBV7-2,TGTGCCAGCAGCTTAGGACGACTAGCGGGAAGCTACAATGAGCAGTTCTTC,CASSLGRLAGSYNEQFF
-,-,TRBJ2-7,TRBV30,TGTGCCTGGAGTCTAGGAGCAAGCTCCTACGAGCAGTACTTC,CAWSLGASSYEQYF
-,-,TRBJ1-1,TRBV30,TGTGCCTGGAGTGTACGAAGCGTGAGCGCTGAGGCTTTCTTT,CAWSVRSVSAEAFF
-,-,TRBJ2-7,TRBV19,TGTGCCAGTAGCGCAGGGGCCTACGGCCACGAGCAGTACTTC,CASSAGAYGHEQYF
-,-,TRBJ1-1,TRBV13,TGTGCCAGCAAAGCGAACACTGAAGCTTTCTTT,CASKANTEAFF
-,-,TRBJ2-7,TRBV5-8,TGTGCCAGCAGCTTTGTGTGGGGAGGTGACGAGCAGTACTTC,CASSFVWGGDEQYF
TRBD1,-,TRBJ2-3,TRBV5-4,TGTGCCAGCAGCCTCGGACAGGGGAGGACAGATACGCAGTATTTT,CASSLGQGRTDTQYF
TRBD2,-,TRBJ2-5,TRBV30,TGTGCCTGGAGCCCCAGCGGGGGCTTGCAGACCCAGTACTTC,CAWSPSGGLQTQYF
-,once,TRBJ2-1,TRBV5-1,TGCGCCAGCAGCTTGCCACTTACCAGGGGAGGCGAGCAGTTCTTC,CASSLPLTRGGEQFF
-,few,TRBJ2-5,TRBV5-1,TGCGCCAGCAGCTCCCAAGAGACCCAGTACTTC,CASSSQETQYF
-,few,TRBJ1-4,TRBV4-2,TGTGCCAGCAGCCAAGATCACCAGGGGCGAAAACTGTTTTTT,CASSQDHQGRKLFF
TRBD1,-,TRBJ2-5,TRBV5-1,TGCGCCAGCAGGGAGGGGACAGGGGTTGAGACCCAGTACTTC,CASREGTGVETQYF
-,-,TRBJ1-1,TRBV4-1,TGCGCCAGCAGCCGGAACTTAATTGAAGCTTTCTTT,CASSRNLIEAFF
-,-,TRBJ1-2,TRBV7-2,TGTGCCAGCAGCCAGGGTTATGGCTACACCTTC,CASSQGYGYTF
-,-,TRBJ2-6,TRBV29-1,TGCAGCGCCTTAGGGACAAAAAGGGAGTCTGGGGCCAACGTCCTGACTTTC,CSALGTKRESGANVLTF
-,-,TRBJ1-1,TRBV5-1,TGCGCCAGCAGCTCCCGACAAGACACTGAAGCTTTCTTT,CASSSRQDTEAFF
TRBD1,-,TRBJ1-1,TRBV5-1,TGCGCCAGCAGCTCTTGGACAGGGGCCGGGAGCACTGAAGCTTTCTTT,CASSSWTGAGSTEAFF
-,-,TRBJ2-5,TRBV27,TGTGCCAGCAGGGCTGACAGGCGCCAAGAGACCCAGTACTTC,CASRADRRQETQYF
-,-,TRBJ2-2,TRBV21-1,TGTGCCAGCAGAACACCGGGACCCACTCACACCGGGGAGCTGTTTTTT,CASRTPGPTHTGELFF
TRBD1,-,TRBJ2-7,TRBV28,TGTGCCAGCAGTACGACAGGGGCCTACGAGCAGTACTTC,CASSTTGAYEQYF
-,-,TRBJ1-2,TRBV29-1,TGCAGCGTTCTTATAAACTATGGCTACACCTTC,CSVLINYGYTF
TRBD1,-,TRBJ1-1,TRBV2,TGTGCCAGCAGGCGACAGGGAAACACTGAAGCTTTCTTT,CASRRQGNTEAFF
-,-,TRBJ2-1,TRBV30,TGTGCCTGGAGGGCCCCCAGGACCGGTACCTACAATGAGCAGTTCTTC,CAWRAPRTGTYNEQFF
-,-,TRBJ2-2,TRBV30,TGTGCCTGGACCCCTTGGGCCGGCCAAAACACCGGGGAGCTGTTTTTT,CAWTPWAGQNTGELFF
-,-,TRBJ2-1,TRBV6-5,TGTGCCAGCAGGGTTCAGGGGTATGGGACTAATGAGCAGTTCTTC,CASRVQGYGTNEQFF
TRBD2,-,TRBJ2-2,TRBV5-1,TGCGCCAGCAGCTACGCTAGCGGTCTCACCGGGGAGCTGTTTTTT,CASSYASGLTGELFF
TRBD1,-,TRBJ2-7,TRBV7-2,TGTGCCAGCAGCTCACAATCAGGGGGCCCCTACGAGCAGTACTTC,CASSSQSGGPYEQYF
-,few,TRBJ2-2,TRBV4-1,TGCGCCAGCAGCCAAGATGTCCAGGGCGACGGGGAGCTGTTTTTT,CASSQDVQGDGELFF
-,-,TRBJ2-7,TRBV27,TGTGCCAGCAGTTTATCTTCCCCCGATGCCACCGTGGACGAGCAGTACTTC,CASSLSSPDATVDEQYF
-,-,TRBJ1-5,TRBV2,TGTGCCAGTAGTTGGGGCGAAGATCAGCCCCAGCATTTT,CASSWGEDQPQHF
-,-,TRBJ1-2,TRBV28,TGTGCCAGCAGTACCCCCGGCAATGGCTACACCTTC,CASSTPGNGYTF
TRBD2,-,TRBJ2-2,TRBV4-1,TGCGCCAGCAGCCAAGAAGGGACTAGCGGCACGGCCGGGGAGCTGTTTTTT,CASSQEGTSGTAGELFF
-,few,TRBJ1-6,TRBV7-2,TGTGCCAGCAGCTCGACAGGAAATAATTCACCCCTCCACTTT,CASSSTGNNSPLHF
-,-,TRBJ1-3,TRBV30,TGTGCCGGAGGGAGGGACAATGGAAACACCATATATTTT,CAGGRDNGNTIYF
TRBD1,few,TRBJ2-7,TRBV4-2,TGTGCCAGCAGCCAAGAGGGGACAGGGTTCTACGAGCAGTACTTC,CASSQEGTGFYEQYF
TRBD1,-,TRBJ2-1,TRBV29-1,TGCAGCGTTGCCGAGACAGGGGTTGAGCAGTTCTTC,CSVAETGVEQFF
-,-,TRBJ1-2,TRBV30,TGTGCCTGGACGCCGGGGGAAAATGGCTACACCTTC,CAWTPGENGYTF
-,-,TRBJ2-2,TRBV30,TGTGCCTGGACGTCTTGGGACACGGGTCACGCCGGGGAGCTGTTTTTT,CAWTSWDTGHAGELFF
-,-,TRBJ1-5,TRBV21-1,TGTGCCAGCAGCAAACGGGAGTCGGGGGGCAATCAGCCCCAGCATTTT,CASSKRESGGNQPQHF
TRBD2,-,TRBJ2-2,TRBV14,TGTGCCAGCAGCTCCTTCGCGGGAGGGCCCAGCACCGGGGAGCTGTTTTTT,CASSSFAGGPSTGELFF
-,-,TRBJ2-5,TRBV4-1,TGCGCCAGCAGCCAAGACGTGGGTCGGCCTAGTGAGACCCAGTACTTC,CASSQDVGRPSETQYF
TRBD1,-,TRBJ2-7,TRBV15,TGTGCCACCAGCTCCAGACAGGGGGTAAGCGAGCAGTACTTC,CATSSRQGVSEQYF
TRBD1,-,TRBJ1-2,TRBV5-1,TGCGCCAGCAGCCCCCAGACAGGGGGAGGTGGTGGCTACACCTTC,CASSPQTGGGGGYTF
TRBD1,-,TRBJ2-7,TRBV7-6,TGTGCCAGCAGCTTAGAAGGGGGACAGACCTCAGGATACGAGCAGTACTTC,CASSLEGGQTSGYEQYF
-,-,TRBJ2-7,TRBV14,TGTGCCAGCAGCCAAGGAACAGTATACGAGCAGTACTTC,CASSQGTVYEQYF
-,-,TRBJ2-7,TRBV6-6,TGTGCCAGCAGTTCGAACGGAGAAACCTACGAGCAGTACTTC,CASSSNGETYEQYF
-,-,TRBJ1-3,TRBV18,TGTGCCAGCTCCGACGGGGGACTACAATCTGGAAACACCATATATTTT,CASSDGGLQSGNTIYF
-,-,TRBJ2-7,TRBV4-2,TGTGCCAGCAGCCACAGGGACTCCCCCTACGAGCAGTACTTC,CASSHRDSPYEQYF
-,-,TRBJ1-2,TRBV5-6,TGTGCCAGCAGCTTGTCGGCCAACCTCGATGGCTACACCTTC,CASSLSANLDGYTF
TRBD1,-,TRBJ2-7,TRBV6-5,TGTGCCAGCCGGCAGGGGACAGGGGGGGCCTACGAGCAGTACTTC,CASRQGTGGAYEQYF
-,-,TRBJ2-2,TRBV19,TGTGCCAGTAGTATGGGGGCAGGCGGGGAGCTGTTTTTT,CASSMGAGGELFF
-,-,TRBJ1-4,TRBV29-1,TGCAGCGTTGAATGCCCCCGTGCCTGGGTGGGAAGGGAAAAACTGTTTTTT,CSVECPRAWVGREKLFF
-,-,TRBJ1-1,TRBV9,TGTGCCAGCAGCGTAGGACCAGCAAGGCCCAACACTGAAGCTTTCTTT,CASSVGPARPNTEAFF